This T cell receptor beta chain is from a study of circulating and synovial CD4+ cells in juvenile arthritis. Study findings and constraints: Some such blood samples were as oligoclonal as synovium.

Points on this clone: Its antigen is unidentified.

Germline V gene lookup returns CDR1 LNHDA and CDR2 SQIVND (reference sequence). The CDR3 has 18 residues. J was trimmed by 9 bases and V by 5 bases; bases with no gene match: 15. TCRdb's copy holds only in-frame clones and misses some; the assay was immunoSEQ multiplex PCR. The sample has several thousand clones, roughly 76% seen once. Sequencing was performed on CD4+ T cells from synovial fluid. This clonotype was obtained from a human donor with juvenile idiopathic arthritis. The chain links TRBV19 to TRBJ1-6, with TRBD1 matching 11 bases. This chain's CDR3 is CASSLRLPGQGVSSPLHF. In DNA, the CDR3 is TGTGCCAGTAGTTTACGCCTTCCGGGACAGGGGGTTTCTTCACCCCTCCACTTT.